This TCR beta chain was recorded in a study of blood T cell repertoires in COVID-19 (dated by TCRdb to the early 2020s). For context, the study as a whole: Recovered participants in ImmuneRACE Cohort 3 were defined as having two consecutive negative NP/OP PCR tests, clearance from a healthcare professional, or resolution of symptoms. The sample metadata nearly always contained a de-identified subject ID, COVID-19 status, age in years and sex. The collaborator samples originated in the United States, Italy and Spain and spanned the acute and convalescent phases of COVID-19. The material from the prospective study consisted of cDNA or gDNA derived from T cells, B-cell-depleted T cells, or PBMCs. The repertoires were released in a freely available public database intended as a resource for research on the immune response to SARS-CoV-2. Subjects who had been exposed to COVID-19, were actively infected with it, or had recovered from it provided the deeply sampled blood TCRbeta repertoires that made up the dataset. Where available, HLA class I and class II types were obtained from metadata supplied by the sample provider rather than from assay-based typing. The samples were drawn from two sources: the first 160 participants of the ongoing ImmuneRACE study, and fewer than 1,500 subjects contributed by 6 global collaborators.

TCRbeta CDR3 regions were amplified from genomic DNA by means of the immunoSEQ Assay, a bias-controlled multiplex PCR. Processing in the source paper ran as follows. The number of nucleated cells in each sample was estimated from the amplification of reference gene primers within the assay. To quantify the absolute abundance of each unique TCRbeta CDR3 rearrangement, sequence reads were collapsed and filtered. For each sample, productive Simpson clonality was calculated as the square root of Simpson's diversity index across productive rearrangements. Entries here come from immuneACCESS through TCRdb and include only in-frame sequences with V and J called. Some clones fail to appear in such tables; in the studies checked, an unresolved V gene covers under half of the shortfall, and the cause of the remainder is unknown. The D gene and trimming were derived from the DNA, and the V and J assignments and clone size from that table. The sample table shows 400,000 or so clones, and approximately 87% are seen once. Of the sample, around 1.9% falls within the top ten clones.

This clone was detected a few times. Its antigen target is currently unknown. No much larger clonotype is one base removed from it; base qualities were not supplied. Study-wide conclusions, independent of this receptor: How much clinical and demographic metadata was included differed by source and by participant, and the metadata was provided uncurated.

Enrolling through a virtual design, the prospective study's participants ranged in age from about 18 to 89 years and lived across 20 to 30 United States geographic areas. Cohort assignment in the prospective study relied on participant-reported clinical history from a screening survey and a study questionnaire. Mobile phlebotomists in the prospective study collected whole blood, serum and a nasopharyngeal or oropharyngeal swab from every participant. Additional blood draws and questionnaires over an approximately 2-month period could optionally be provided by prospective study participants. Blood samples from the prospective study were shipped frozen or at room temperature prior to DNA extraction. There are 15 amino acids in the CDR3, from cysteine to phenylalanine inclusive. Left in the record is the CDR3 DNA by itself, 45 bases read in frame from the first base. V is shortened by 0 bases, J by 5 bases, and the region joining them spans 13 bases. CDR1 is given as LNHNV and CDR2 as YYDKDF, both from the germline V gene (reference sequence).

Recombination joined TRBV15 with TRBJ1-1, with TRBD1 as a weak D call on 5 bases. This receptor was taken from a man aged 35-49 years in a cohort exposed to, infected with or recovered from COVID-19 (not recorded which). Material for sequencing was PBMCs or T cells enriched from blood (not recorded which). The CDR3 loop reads CATSRDNRIRTEAFF. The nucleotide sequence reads TGTGCCACCAGCAGAGATAACAGGATCCGAACTGAAGCTTTCTTT.